One and the same sample provided the 22 T cell receptor beta chains below, sequenced in a study of PD-1 blockade in classical Hodgkin lymphoma. The data were produced by immunoSEQ multiplex PCR, yet TCRdb's version contains in-frame clones alone and is incomplete. The sample shows around 58,000 clones, roughly nine tenths of them seen only once. Each and every patient relapsed after autologous stem cell transplantation, and patients got differing brentuximab vedotin exposure. Material: peripheral blood mononuclear cells (PBMCs), obtained at baseline. These receptors all come from a human donor with classical Hodgkin lymphoma.

The gene calls are TRBV10-3 and TRBJ2-1; 9 bases fit TRBD2. Germline values: CDR1 ENHRY, CDR2 SYGVKD. The CDR3 has 15 amino acids. V lost 4 bases and J lost 4; bases outside the gene matches: 5. CDR3 DNA sequence: TGTGCCATCAGTGGAGATAGCGGGGGATACAATGAGCAGTTCTTC. Translation: CAISGDSGGYNEQFF.

The chain joins TRBV18 to TRBJ2-5; 15 bases fit TRBD2. Germline CDR1 reads KGHSH; CDR2 reads LQKENI. The CDR3 has 16 residues. Trimming at V came to 4 bases and at J to 5 bases, leaving 5 bases not matched to a gene. CDR3 in DNA: TGTGCCAGCTCACGGAATGGACTAGCGGGAGGGGAGACCCAGTACTTC. It codes for CASSRNGLAGGETQYF.

The chain couples TRBV7-6 to TRBJ1-4; 8 positions match TRBD1. Germline V gene sequence: CDR1 SGHVS, CDR2 FNYEAQ. Germline trimming cut 1 base from V and 8 bases from J; bases unmatched to any gene: 3. There are 14 residues in the CDR3. DNA of the CDR3: TGTGCCAGCAGCTTAGGACAGGGGCGGGAAAAACTGTTTTTT. It codes for CASSLGQGREKLFF.

This chain joins TRBV6-1 and TRBJ2-7; D may be TRBD1 (6 bases). This CDR3 is 14 amino acids long. V lost 3 bases and J lost 5, with 14 bases in between. Germline assignment: CDR1 MNHNS and CDR2 SASEGT. The CDR3 region is CASSDRRGLDEQYF. CDR3 nucleotide sequence: TGTGCCAGCAGTGACAGAAGGGGGTTGGACGAGCAGTACTTC.

CDR3 residues: CAITLSGSLSDTQYF. In nucleotides, the CDR3 is TGTGCCATCACCCTTAGCGGGAGTTTGTCAGATACGCAGTATTTT. The V gene is TRBV6-1, the J gene TRBJ2-3; 9 nucleotides line up with TRBD2. Trimming cost V 10 bases and J 4 bases; bases outside gene matches: 12. This CDR3 spans 15 amino acids. Germline lookup yields CDR1 MNHNS and CDR2 SASEGT.

This clone was counted between two and nine times. The chain carries TRBV4-1 and TRBJ2-7, with 7 positions matching TRBD2. J lost 7 bases, V lost 0 bases, and 12 bases had no gene match. The CDR3 length is 16 residues. Germline V lookup: CDR1 MGHRA, CDR2 YSYEKL. The CDR3 here is CASSQDGAGSVEEQYF. CDR3 bases: TGCGCCAGCAGCCAAGATGGAGCGGGGTCTGTTGAGGAGCAGTACTTC.

The rearrangement uses TRBV5-6 and TRBJ2-7; either TRBD1 or TRBD2 may fit D (6 bases each). The V gene's germline CDR1 is SGHDT and CDR2 YYEEEE. V was trimmed by 4 bases and J by 4 bases, leaving 15 bases between them. The length of the CDR3 is 14 residues. DNA for the CDR3: TGTGCCAGCAGCCCTCGAGGGGGGAGTTACGAGCAGTACTTC. Its protein is CASSPRGGSYEQYF.

The chain carries TRBV7-6 and TRBJ2-1; 7 bases are a match to TRBD2. This CDR3 has 16 residues. Unmatched junction bases numbered 7, after V lost 1 base and J lost 4 bases. In germline, CDR1 is SGHVS, CDR2 FNYEAQ. The DNA for the CDR3 is TGTGCCAGCAGCTTAGAAGTTCCTAGCGGATACAATGAGCAGTTCTTC. Translated: CASSLEVPSGYNEQFF.

In this sample, this clone turned up once. The chain employs TRBV29-1 and TRBJ2-2; D gene uncertain. Trimming removed 6 bases at V and 0 bases at J, with 8 bases between. The CDR3 sequence is 13 residues long. CDR1 and CDR2 (germline): SQVTM, ANQGSEA. CDR3 sequence reads: CSVSAPNTGELFF. The CDR3 DNA is TGCAGCGTCTCTGCACCGAACACCGGGGAGCTGTTTTTT.

The chain links TRBV7-9 to TRBJ2-2, with TRBD2 matching 8 bases. Per germline, CDR1 SEHNR and CDR2 FQNEAQ (reference sequence). Trimming at V came to 5 bases and at J to 6 bases, leaving 5 bases not matched to a gene. This CDR3 is built from 14 residues. Written as DNA, the CDR3 is TGTGCCAGCAGCCCGGGGGGGCTTCCCGGGGAGCTGTTTTTT. Translating gives CASSPGGLPGELFF. The full variable domain, completed using reference TRBV7-9 and TRBJ2-2, is DTGVSQNPRHKITKRGQNVTFRCDPISEHNRLYWYRQTLGQGPEFLTYFQNEAQLEKSRLLSDRFSAERPKGSFSTLEIQRTEQGDSAMYLCASSPGGLPGELFFGEGSRLTVL.

The rearrangement joins TRBV27 to TRBJ2-1; D unresolved. Trimming cost V 3 bases and J 1 base, with 4 bases left between them. The V gene's germline CDR1 is MNHEY and CDR2 SMNVEV (reference sequence). CDR3 length: 13 amino acids. CDR3 loop: CASSFGSYNEQFF. The CDR3 bases are TGTGCCAGCAGTTTTGGGTCCTACAATGAGCAGTTCTTC.

This clone was counted once. V usage is TRBV18 and J usage is TRBJ2-5; D gene unclear. Germline lookup yields CDR1 KGHSH and CDR2 LQKENI. The ends were cut back, 3 bases at V and 2 bases at J, with 7 bases in the middle. This CDR3 region has 13 residues. CDR3 protein: CASSPRTQETQYF. The CDR3 nucleotides read TGTGCCAGCTCACCCCGAACACAAGAGACCCAGTACTTC.

This chain uses TRBV15 with TRBJ2-5, with D possibly matching TRBD2 (5 bases). The germline gives CDR1 LNHNV, CDR2 YYDKDF (reference sequence). Trimming pared 4 bases from V and 4 bases from J, leaving 13 bases between. The CDR3 runs to 14 residues. The CDR3 DNA is TGTGCCACCAGCATCGGGATGGGGATAGAGACCCAGTACTTC. As protein: CATSIGMGIETQYF.

The chain links TRBV6-6 to TRBJ1-1; D might be TRBD1 (6 bases). Trimming shortened V by 5 bases and J by 11 bases, and 24 bases separated the two germline ends. The CDR3 consists of 15 residues. Germline V gene lookup returns CDR1 MNHNY and CDR2 SVGAGI (reference sequence). CDR3 DNA: TGTGCCAGCAGTGTATCCATTTTGGGGGGCGCGAGGGCTTTCTTT. Protein sequence: CASSVSILGGARAFF.

The chain is built from TRBV6-6 and TRBJ1-1; D ambiguous. The CDR3 has 13 amino acids. The ends were cut back, 4 bases at V and 0 bases at J, with 6 bases in the middle. Germline values: CDR1 MNHNY, CDR2 SVGAGI (reference sequence). This chain's CDR3 is CASSFAVNTEAFF. The CDR3, as DNA: TGTGCCAGCAGTTTTGCCGTGAACACTGAAGCTTTCTTT.

CDR3 amino acids: CASSFQVSSGNTIYF. The DNA of the CDR3 is TGTGCCAGCAGCTTCCAGGTCAGCTCTGGAAACACCATATATTTT. The chain joins TRBV7-9 to TRBJ1-3; no firm D call. CDR3 length: 15 residues. Between the trimmed V and J ends, which lost 3 bases and 0 bases, there was a span of 9 bases. CDR1 SEHNR and CDR2 FQNEAQ come from the germline V gene (reference sequence). Looking up the rest from reference TRBV7-9 and TRBJ1-3 gives the full variable domain: DTGVSQNPRHKITKRGQNVTFRCDPISEHNRLYWYRQTLGQGPEFLTYFQNEAQLEKSRLLSDRFSAERPKGSFSTLEIQRTEQGDSAMYLCASSFQVSSGNTIYFGEGSWLTVV.

V and J are TRBV27 and TRBJ1-2; no reliable D call. CDR1 is MNHEY, CDR2 SMNVEV, per germline (reference sequence). The CDR3 has 13 residues. Trimming stripped 5 bases from V and 1 base from J, with 8 bases between. CDR3 nucleotides: TGTGCCAGCAGTCCTTGGGGTAACTATGGCTACACCTTC. It is translated as CASSPWGNYGYTF.

This clone occurred once. The chain carries TRBV19 and TRBJ1-2; D perhaps matches TRBD1 (5 bases). The germline V gene has CDR1 LNHDA and CDR2 SQIVND (reference sequence). The germline V and J ends were trimmed by 6 bases and 1 base, with 18 bases remaining between them. The CDR3 is 16 amino acids. The CDR3: CASRSIGTEINYGYTF. Here the CDR3 DNA reads TGTGCCAGTAGGTCGATCGGGACGGAAATTAACTATGGCTACACCTTC.

This chain links TRBV28 with TRBJ2-7; 13 nucleotides align to TRBD2. The CDR3 loop spans 15 amino acids. The germline gives CDR1 MDHEN, CDR2 SYDVKM. J gave up 1 base and V 6 bases, and 3 bases lay outside the gene matches. The CDR3 DNA follows: TGTGCCAGCAGGCCACTAGCGGGAGGGTCCTACGAGCAGTACTTC. Its protein is CASRPLAGGSYEQYF.

The genes are TRBV7-9 and TRBJ1-2; 10 bases are shared with TRBD1. This CDR3 comprises 14 residues. Germline V CDR1 and CDR2: SEHNR, FQNEAQ (reference sequence). Trimming took 6 bases from V and 4 from J; bases not matched to a gene: 5. CDR3 coding DNA: TGTGCCAGCAGTGCGGGACAGGGGCTCTATGGCTACACCTTC. Translating gives CASSAGQGLYGYTF.

The chain employs TRBV7-9 and TRBJ2-7; weak D call: TRBD2 (5 bases). V was shortened by 10 bases and J by 0 bases, with 13 bases between the two germline ends. The V gene's germline CDR1 is SEHNR and CDR2 FQNEAQ (reference sequence). CDR3 length: 13 residues. The CDR3 is CATTLGNSYEQYF. The CDR3 DNA is TGTGCCACTACCCTCGGGAACTCCTACGAGCAGTACTTC.

This clone has just a few counts. The gene calls are TRBV28 and TRBJ1-5, with 7 bases lining up with TRBD1. Losses at the gene ends were 11 bases for V and 2 bases for J; bases not matched to a gene: 6. From germline, CDR1 is MDHEN and CDR2 SYDVKM. The length of the CDR3 is 13 residues. For the CDR3, the DNA is TGTGCCGCCGACAGGGACGGCAATCAGCCCCAGCATTTT. Amino acid sequence: CAADRDGNQPQHF.